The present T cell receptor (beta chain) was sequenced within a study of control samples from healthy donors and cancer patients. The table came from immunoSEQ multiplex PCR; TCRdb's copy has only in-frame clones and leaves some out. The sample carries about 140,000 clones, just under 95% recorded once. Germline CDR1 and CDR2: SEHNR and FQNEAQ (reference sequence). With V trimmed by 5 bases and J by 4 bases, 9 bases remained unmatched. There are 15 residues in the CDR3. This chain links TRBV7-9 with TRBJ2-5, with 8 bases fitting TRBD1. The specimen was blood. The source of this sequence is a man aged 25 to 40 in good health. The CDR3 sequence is CASSPRGHSGETQYF. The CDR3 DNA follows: TGTGCCAGCAGCCCCAGGGGGCATTCGGGAGAGACCCAGTACTTC.